A single sample gave rise to the 20 T cell receptor beta chains below, sequenced in a study of blood T cell repertoires in COVID-19. Sequenced by immunoSEQ multiplex PCR; TCRdb stores in-frame clones only, minus some. The table has approximately 380,000 clones, more than 75% seen once; the top ten hold more than 1%. The sequenced material came from PBMCs or T cells enriched from blood (not recorded which). These receptors came from a woman aged 18-35 years who had recovered from COVID-19.

The chain has TRBV2 and TRBJ2-2; a possible D gene is TRBD1 (6 bases). CDR3 size: 16 residues. Germline CDR1 and CDR2: SNHLY and FYNNEI. V lost 3 bases and J 2 bases, leaving 13 bases between the germline ends. CDR3 bases: TGTGCCAGCAGTGACCTTACAGGGATCAACACCGGGGAGCTGTTTTTT. Amino acid sequence: CASSDLTGINTGELFF.

The genes are TRBV30 and TRBJ1-4; D uncertain. Trimming stripped 0 bases from V and 12 bases from J, with 14 bases between. Germline V lookup: CDR1 GTSNPN, CDR2 SVGIG (reference sequence). This CDR3 is 13 amino acids long. For the CDR3, the DNA is TGTGCCTGGAGTGTCCCGGTTGGGCGGGAACTGTTTTTT. Protein: CAWSVPVGRELFF. Together with reference TRBV30 and TRBJ1-4, the CDR3 gives the full variable domain: SQTIHQWPATLVQPVGSPLSLECTVEGTSNPNLYWYRQAAGRGLQLLFYSVGIGQISSEVPQNLSASRPQDRQFILSSKKLLLSDSGFYLCAWSVPVGRELFFGSGTQLSVL.

The V and J genes are TRBV11-3 and TRBJ1-2; no firm D call. The CDR3 spans 17 residues. Germline assignment: CDR1 SGHNT and CDR2 YENEEA. V was cut by 5 bases and J by 0 bases, with 19 bases left in between. The CDR3 DNA reads TGTGCCAGCAGCAAGATTCGCCAGGCCAGAGCTAACTATGGCTACACCTTC. This codes for CASSKIRQARANYGYTF.

V and J are TRBV4-1 and TRBJ1-1; D is ambiguous. Germline-derived CDR1 and CDR2 are MGHRA and YSYEKL. Trimming shortened V by 1 base and J by 5 bases, and 11 bases separated the two germline ends. CDR3 size: 14 residues. The CDR3 here is CASSQGLGRTEAFF. Here the CDR3 DNA reads TGCGCCAGCAGCCAAGGATTGGGGAGGACTGAAGCTTTCTTT.

CDR3 nucleotides: TGTGCCAGCAGTTACCGTCTAGCGGGGGTCAATGAGCAGTTCTTC. Its translation is CASSYRLAGVNEQFF. The chain uses TRBV6-5 and TRBJ2-1; 10 nucleotides align to TRBD2. Losses at the gene ends were 2 bases for V and 6 bases for J; bases not matched to a gene: 4. The CDR3 contains 15 residues. CDR1 and CDR2 from the germline V gene are MNHEY and SVGAGI.

The genes are TRBV7-8 and TRBJ1-1; D gene ambiguous. This CDR3 is 14 amino acids long. The germline V gene encodes CDR1 SGHVS and CDR2 FQNEAQ. Trimming shortened V by 5 bases and J by 7 bases, and 17 bases separated the two germline ends. The CDR3 DNA reads as TGTGCCAGCAGCCAAACTTGGGCACGGGATGAAGCTTTCTTT. Encoded protein: CASSQTWARDEAFF.

This rearrangement joins TRBV6-2 or TRBV6-3 to TRBJ2-3; the match to TRBD1 covers 7 bases. Trimming cost V 6 bases and J 0 bases; bases outside gene matches: 6. In germline, CDR1 is MNHEY, CDR2 SVGEGT. The CDR3 totals 15 residues. This CDR3 reads CASSPGQLSTDTQYF. The CDR3 DNA is TGTGCCAGCAGCCCGGGACAGCTTAGCACAGATACGCAGTATTTT.

This chain joins TRBV2 and TRBJ1-5; 9 nucleotides agree with TRBD1. Trimming took 6 bases from V and 3 from J; bases not matched to a gene: 6. The germline gives CDR1 SNHLY, CDR2 FYNNEI. This CDR3 is built from 15 residues. The CDR3 DNA reads TGTGCCAGCAGGGGGGACAGGGTTATCAATCAGCCCCAGCATTTT. Translation: CASRGDRVINQPQHF.

The CDR3 is CASSETTGANVLTF. CDR3 DNA: TGTGCCAGCAGTGAAACCACAGGGGCCAACGTCCTGACTTTC. The genes are TRBV6-1 and TRBJ2-6; no clear D gene. CDR3 length: 14 amino acids. The V end was cut by 2 bases, the J end by 4 bases, with 6 bases between. From germline, CDR1 is MNHNS and CDR2 SASEGT.

CDR3 residues: CASSTRGNTQYF. In DNA form, the CDR3 reads TGTGCCAGCTCGACAAGGGGGAACACGCAGTATTTT. The chain links TRBV18 to TRBJ2-3; TRBD1 might be the D (6 bases). The CDR3 covers 12 residues. V was clipped by 6 bases and J by 9 bases, with 13 bases between them. Germline assignment: CDR1 KGHSH and CDR2 LQKENI.

V and J are TRBV2 and TRBJ1-1; 12 bases are shared with TRBD1. The V and J ends lost 8 bases and 1 base, in that order; junction bases with no gene match: 8. The CDR3 has 16 amino acids. CDR1 is SNHLY, CDR2 FYNNEI, per germline. The CDR3 DNA sequence: TGTGCCAGCGGGGACGGGGACAGGGGGCCGAACACTGAAGCTTTCTTT. It is translated as CASGDGDRGPNTEAFF.

The chain is built from TRBV12-3 or TRBV12-4 and TRBJ1-4, with D uncertain. The CDR3 extends over 13 amino acids. With 4 bases removed from V and 7 bases from J, the gap between germline ends came to 10 bases. CDR3 sequence: CASSWAAVEKLFF. CDR3 bases: TGTGCCAGCAGTTGGGCAGCGGTTGAAAAACTGTTTTTT.

The chain joins TRBV7-3 to TRBJ2-2; 8 bases agree with TRBD1. The V and J ends lost 5 bases and 7 bases, in that order; junction bases with no gene match: 6. The CDR3 extends over 14 amino acids. The germline V gene has CDR1 SGHTA and CDR2 FQGTGA. DNA of the CDR3: TGTGCCAGCAGCAAGACAGGGGCGGGCGGGGAGCTGTTTTTT. This gives the protein CASSKTGAGGELFF.

The CDR3 DNA is TGTGCCACCAGCAGAACAGGGAGCGGCTACACCTTC. This encodes CATSRTGSGYTF. The rearrangement links TRBV15 to TRBJ1-2; TRBD1 might be the D (6 bases). CDR1 is LNHNV and CDR2 is YYDKDF in the germline V gene (reference sequence). This CDR3 comprises 12 residues. The V gene lost 2 bases and the J gene lost 8 bases, with 9 bases spanning the gap. Drawing the rest from reference TRBV15 and TRBJ1-2, the complete variable domain is DAMVIQNPRYQVTQFGKPVTLSCSQTLNHNVMYWYQQKSSQAPKLLFHYYDKDFNNEADTPDNFQSRRPNTSFCFLDIRSPGLGDTAMYLCATSRTGSGYTFGSGTRLTVV.

This clone has just one count. The chain employs TRBV27 and TRBJ1-1, with a tentative D call TRBD1 (6 bases). CDR3 length: 15 amino acids. Germline V gene lookup returns CDR1 MNHEY and CDR2 SMNVEV (reference sequence). V dropped 2 bases and J dropped 3 bases, with 13 bases sitting between them. The CDR3 DNA follows: TGTGCCAGCAGTTTACCCGGACAGTGGGACACTGAAGCTTTCTTT. Amino acid sequence: CASSLPGQWDTEAFF.

This chain joins TRBV19 and TRBJ1-1, with D possibly being TRBD1 (6 bases). Germline assignment: CDR1 LNHDA and CDR2 SQIVND (reference sequence). The CDR3 sequence is 15 residues long. The V end lost 3 bases, the J end lost 1 base, and 12 bases lay between the germline ends. The CDR3 DNA is TGTGCCAGTAGTATCAGGGGCGGGGGGAACACTGAAGCTTTCTTT. Translation: CASSIRGGGNTEAFF.

The gene calls are TRBV2 and TRBJ1-2, with a tentative D call TRBD1 (5 bases). There are 15 residues in the CDR3. The germline V and J ends were trimmed by 7 bases and 0 bases, with 15 bases remaining between them. Germline CDR1 reads SNHLY; CDR2 reads FYNNEI. In DNA, the CDR3 is TGTGCCAGCATCCCTCAGGGCATATCTAACTATGGCTACACCTTC. It translates to CASIPQGISNYGYTF. The full variable domain, its missing parts supplied by reference TRBV2 and TRBJ1-2, is EPEVTQTPSHQVTQMGQEVILRCVPISNHLYFYWYRQILGQKVEFLVSFYNNEISEKSEIFDDQFSVERPDGSNFTLKIRSTKLEDSAMYFCASIPQGISNYGYTFGSGTRLTVV.

V is TRBV15 and J is TRBJ2-3; TRBD1 might be the D (6 bases). The germline gives CDR1 LNHNV, CDR2 YYDKDF (reference sequence). Trimming took 1 base from V and 4 from J, leaving 27 bases between them. This CDR3 comprises 20 residues. The CDR3 loop is CATSRAGTARGLVIADTQYF. CDR3 nucleotide sequence: TGTGCCACCAGCAGAGCCGGGACGGCCAGGGGATTGGTGATAGCAGATACGCAGTATTTT.

This chain links TRBV4-1 with TRBJ1-4, with a weak D call TRBD1 (5 bases). Germline V gene sequence: CDR1 MGHRA, CDR2 YSYEKL. Trimming stripped 7 bases from V and 8 bases from J, with 26 bases between. The CDR3 consists of 17 residues. CDR3 nucleotide sequence: TGCGCCAGCAACTTAGCAGGGTTCCTATTTGGTGGAGAAAAACTGTTTTTT. It encodes CASNLAGFLFGGEKLFF.

The chain has TRBV18 and TRBJ1-2; possible D gene TRBD1, 5 bases. V lost 6 bases to trimming and J lost 8 bases, with 19 bases between them. This CDR3 spans 14 amino acids. The germline CDR1 and CDR2 sequences are KGHSH and LQKENI. CDR3 DNA: TGTGCCAGCTCTATGAGAAGAGGGGAGGAAGGCTACACCTTC. Translated, it gives CASSMRRGEEGYTF. Using reference TRBV18 and TRBJ1-2 for the parts outside the CDR3, the full variable domain is NAGVMQNPRHLVRRRGQEARLRCSPMKGHSHVYWYRQLPEEGLKFMVYLQKENIIDESGMPKERFSAEFPKEGPSILRIQQVVRGDSAAYFCASSMRRGEEGYTFGSGTRLTVV.